This entry lists 14 T cell receptor beta chains sequenced from one sample in a study of CDR3 diversity in severe acne. TCRdb used MiXCR to reprocess the PCR reads, holding one entry per CDR3 protein. The sample lists about 90,000 distinct CDR3 sequences; about 49% were seen once. What was sequenced was blood. Every receptor here comes from a male donor with severe acne vulgaris.

In this sample, this clonotype turned up many times. J is TRBJ2-3 and V is TRBV20-1, with D tentatively TRBD1 (5 bases). This CDR3 comprises 12 residues. Looked up from germline, CDR1 is DFQATT and CDR2 is SNEGSKA (reference sequence). Trimming removed 5 bases at V and 3 bases at J, with 9 bases between. The chain's CDR3 is CSAGRVTDTQYF. CDR3 in DNA: TGCAGTGCTGGCAGGGTAACAGATACGCAGTATTTT.

This clonotype was recorded a few times. The genes are TRBV2 and TRBJ1-4; weak D call: TRBD1 (5 bases). CDR1 is SNHLY and CDR2 is FYNNEI in the germline V gene. This CDR3 contains 14 residues. V dropped 6 bases and J dropped 5 bases, with 13 bases sitting between them. The CDR3 DNA follows: TGTGCCAGCAGATTGGGACGGGGAAATGAAAAACTGTTTTTT. Translating it yields CASRLGRGNEKLFF.

This chain links TRBV4-2 with TRBJ2-1; TRBD1 or TRBD2 may be the D gene (5 bases each). There are 14 residues in the CDR3. Germline V gives CDR1 LGHNA, CDR2 YNFKEQ. Trimming removed 5 bases from V and 7 bases from J, with 15 bases in between. CDR3 region: CASSFRAEGNEQFF. The CDR3 coding sequence is TGTGCCAGCAGCTTTAGGGCCGAGGGGAATGAGCAGTTCTTC.

In the case of this clonotype: The germline gene is not matched at one end of the junction; a read error may be the cause. The chain employs TRBV4-1 and TRBJ2-2; D perhaps matches TRBD2 (5 bases). The CDR3 consists of 15 residues. Per germline, CDR1 MGHRA and CDR2 YSYEKL. The CDR3 sequence: CASSQDGSNTGEPFF. CDR3 bases: TGCGCCAGCAGCCAAGATGGGTCGAACACCGGGGAGCCGTTTTTT.

V gene TRBV6-6 combines with J gene TRBJ2-7, with 9 bases fitting TRBD1. This CDR3 has 15 residues. The germline gives CDR1 MNHNY, CDR2 SVGAGI (reference sequence). Trimming removed 5 bases from V and 2 bases from J; junction bases left unmatched: 7. The chain's CDR3 is CASSPTGGGPYEQYF. CDR3 bases: TGTGCCAGCAGTCCGACAGGGGGAGGGCCCTACGAGCAGTACTTC.

This chain connects TRBV7-8 to TRBJ1-5; no definite D call. Trimming took 0 bases from V and 0 from J, leaving 9 bases between them. The V gene's germline CDR1 is SGHVS and CDR2 FQNEAQ. CDR3 length: 16 amino acids. DNA of the CDR3: TGTGCCAGCAGCTTAGCGGCAGGCTATAGCAATCAGCCCCAGCATTTT. This translates into CASSLAAGYSNQPQHF.

Ten or more counts support this clonotype. The rearrangement joins TRBV20-1 to TRBJ2-7; D is ambiguous. Germline lookup yields CDR1 DFQATT and CDR2 SNEGSKA (reference sequence). Deletions cut 0 bases from V and 5 bases from J, with 11 bases between. The CDR3 sequence is 13 residues long. The CDR3 nucleotides read TGCAGTGCTAGAGAGTCACCGTCCCACGAGCAGTACGTC. Protein product: CSARESPSHEQYV.

There are a few counts of this clonotype. The chain is built from TRBV6-5 and TRBJ2-1; the D gene is possibly TRBD2 (6 bases). With 2 bases removed from V and 6 bases from J, the gap between germline ends came to 14 bases. Germline CDR1 is MNHEY and CDR2 is SVGAGI. The CDR3 consists of 15 residues. The DNA of the CDR3 is TGTGCCAGCAGTTACGGATCCGGGACTGTCAATGAGCAGTTCTTC. The encoded protein is CASSYGSGTVNEQFF.

The chain employs TRBV9 and TRBJ1-2, with TRBD1 identical over 7 bases. Germline CDR1 SGDLS, CDR2 YYNGEE. Trimming took 2 bases from V and 1 from J; bases not matched to a gene: 8. CDR3 length equals 16 residues. The CDR3 bases are TGTGCCAGCAGCGTCGACAGGGAGGGATTTAACTATGGCTACACCTTC. Encoded protein: CASSVDREGFNYGYTF.

Note on this clonotype: This may stem from a read error, because a much larger clone lies one nucleotide away. The V gene is TRBV7-8, the J gene TRBJ1-3; D gene ambiguous. There are 14 residues in the CDR3. Germline values: CDR1 SGHVS, CDR2 FQNEAQ. This CDR3 reads CASSLVPVGSTIYF. The CDR3 DNA follows: TGTGCCAGCAGCTTAGTGCCTGTGGGAAGCACCATATATTTT.

The rearrangement links TRBV4-3 to TRBJ2-2; 10 positions match TRBD2. Germline trimming cut 5 bases from V and 1 base from J; bases unmatched to any gene: 4. This CDR3 is 16 amino acids long. Germline values: CDR1 LGHNA, CDR2 YSLEER. CDR3 nucleotides: TGCGCCAGCAGCGCGGGGACTAGCGTGAACACCGGGGAGCTGTTTTTT. This codes for CASSAGTSVNTGELFF.

The chain has TRBV20-1 and TRBJ1-1; 9 bases are a match to TRBD1. Per the germline V gene, CDR1 is DFQATT and CDR2 is SNEGSKA (reference sequence). Germline trimming cut 4 bases from V and 11 bases from J; bases unmatched to any gene: 17. This CDR3 is built from 15 residues. CDR3 in DNA: TGCAGTGCTACGTGGACAGGGGTGGGGTACACTGTGGCTTTCTTT. Protein product: CSATWTGVGYTVAFF.

About this clonotype: This may stem from a read error, because a much larger clone lies one nucleotide away. This sequence joins TRBV7-9 and TRBJ2-7; D is unclear. Germline lookup yields CDR1 SEHNR and CDR2 FQNEAQ (reference sequence). This CDR3 region has 15 residues. V was shortened by 6 bases and J by 1 base, with 16 bases between the two germline ends. The CDR3 DNA is TGTGCCAGCAGTCGGTTACACTTTAATTCCTACGAGCAGTACGTC. Its protein is CASSRLHFNSYEQYV.

The table lists this clonotype with many counts. This rearrangement joins TRBV9 to TRBJ2-3; D uncertain. CDR1 SGDLS and CDR2 YYNGEE come from the germline V gene. V lost 2 bases to trimming and J lost 2 bases, with 9 bases between them. This CDR3 spans 14 amino acids. The CDR3 loop reads CASSVGPDTDTQYF. DNA of the CDR3: TGTGCCAGCAGCGTCGGGCCAGACACAGATACGCAGTATTTT.